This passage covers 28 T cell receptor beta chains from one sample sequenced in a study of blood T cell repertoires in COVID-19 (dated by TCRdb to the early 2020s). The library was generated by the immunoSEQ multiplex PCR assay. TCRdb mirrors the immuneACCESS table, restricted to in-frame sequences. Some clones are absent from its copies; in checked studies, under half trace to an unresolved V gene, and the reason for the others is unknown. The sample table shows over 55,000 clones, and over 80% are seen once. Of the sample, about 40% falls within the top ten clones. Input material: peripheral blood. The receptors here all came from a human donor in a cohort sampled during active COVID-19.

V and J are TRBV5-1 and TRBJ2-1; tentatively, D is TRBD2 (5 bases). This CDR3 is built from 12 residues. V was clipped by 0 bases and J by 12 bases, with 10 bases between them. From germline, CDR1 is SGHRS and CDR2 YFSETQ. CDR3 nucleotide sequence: TGCGCCAGCAGCTTGGGAGGGTCAGGGCAGTTCTTC. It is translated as CASSLGGSGQFF.

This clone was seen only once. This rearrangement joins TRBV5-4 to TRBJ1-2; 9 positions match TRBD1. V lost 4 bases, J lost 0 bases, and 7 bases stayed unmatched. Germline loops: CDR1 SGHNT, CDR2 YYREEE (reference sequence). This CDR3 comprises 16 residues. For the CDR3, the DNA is TGTGCCAGCAGCAATGACAGGGGGTTGGCTAACTATGGCTACACCTTC. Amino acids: CASSNDRGLANYGYTF. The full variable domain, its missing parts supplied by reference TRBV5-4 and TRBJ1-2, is ETGVTQSPTHLIKTRGQQVTLRCSSQSGHNTVSWYQQALGQGPQFIFQYYREEENGRGNFPPRFSGLQFPNYSSELNVNALELDDSALYLCASSNDRGLANYGYTFGSGTRLTVV.

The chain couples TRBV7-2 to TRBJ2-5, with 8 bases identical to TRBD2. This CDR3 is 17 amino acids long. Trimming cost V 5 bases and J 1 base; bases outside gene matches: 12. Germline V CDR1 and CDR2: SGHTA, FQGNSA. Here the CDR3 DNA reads TGTGCCAGCAGCAACCCCCTGACTAGCGTCGGCCAAGAGACCCAGTACTTC. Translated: CASSNPLTSVGQETQYF.

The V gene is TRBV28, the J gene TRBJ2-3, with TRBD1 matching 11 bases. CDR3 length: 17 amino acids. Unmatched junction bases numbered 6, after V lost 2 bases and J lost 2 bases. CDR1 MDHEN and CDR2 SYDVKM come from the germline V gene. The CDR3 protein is CASSLPGTGGVTDTQYF. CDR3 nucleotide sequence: TGTGCCAGCAGTTTACCAGGGACAGGGGGGGTCACAGATACGCAGTATTTT.

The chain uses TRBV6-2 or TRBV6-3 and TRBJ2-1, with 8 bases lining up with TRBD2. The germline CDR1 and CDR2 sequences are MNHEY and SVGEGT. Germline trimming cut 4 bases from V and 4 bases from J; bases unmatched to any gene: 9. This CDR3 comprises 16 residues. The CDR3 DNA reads TGTGCCAGCAGTTCAGCGGGGGCCGCCGATTACAATGAGCAGTTCTTC. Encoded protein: CASSSAGAADYNEQFF.

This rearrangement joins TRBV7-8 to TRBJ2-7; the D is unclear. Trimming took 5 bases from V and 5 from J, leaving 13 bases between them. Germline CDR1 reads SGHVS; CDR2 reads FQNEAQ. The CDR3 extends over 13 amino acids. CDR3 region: CASSPPRSDEQYF. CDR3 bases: TGTGCCAGCAGCCCACCGCGGAGTGACGAGCAGTACTTC.

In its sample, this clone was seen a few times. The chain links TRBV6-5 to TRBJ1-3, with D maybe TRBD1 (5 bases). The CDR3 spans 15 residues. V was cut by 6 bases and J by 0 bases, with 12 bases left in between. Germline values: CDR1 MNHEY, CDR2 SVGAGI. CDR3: CASRRDFDSGNTIYF. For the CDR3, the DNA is TGTGCCAGCAGACGGGACTTTGACTCTGGAAACACCATATATTTT.

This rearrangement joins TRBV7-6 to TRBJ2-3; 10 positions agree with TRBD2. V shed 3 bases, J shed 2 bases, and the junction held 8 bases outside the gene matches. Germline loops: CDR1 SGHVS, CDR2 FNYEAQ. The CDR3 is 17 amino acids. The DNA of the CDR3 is TGTGCCAGCAGCTTTAGCGGGGGGCACGGGGACACAGATACGCAGTATTTT. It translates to CASSFSGGHGDTDTQYF.

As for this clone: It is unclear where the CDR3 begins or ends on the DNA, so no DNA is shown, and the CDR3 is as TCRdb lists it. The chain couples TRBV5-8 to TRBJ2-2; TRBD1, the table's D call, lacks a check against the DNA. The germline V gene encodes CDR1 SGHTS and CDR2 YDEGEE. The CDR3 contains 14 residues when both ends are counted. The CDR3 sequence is CASILAYNTGELFF.

The CDR3 protein is CASSQGDRPNYGYTF. CDR3 coding DNA: TGTGCCAGCAGCCAAGGGGACAGACCCAACTATGGCTACACCTTC. This sequence joins TRBV3-1 (or the pseudogene TRBV3-2) and TRBJ1-2; 7 positions agree with TRBD1. The CDR3 has 15 residues. V was pared by 1 base and J by 2 bases, with 4 bases of the junction left unmatched. CDR1 and CDR2 from the germline V gene are LGHDT and YNNKEL (reference sequence).

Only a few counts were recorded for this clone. The CDR3: CASSLAGADYGYTF. CDR3 DNA: TGCGCCAGCAGCTTAGCTGGGGCGGACTATGGCTACACCTTC. The V and J genes are TRBV5-1 and TRBJ1-2, with D perhaps TRBD1 (5 bases). CDR1 is SGHRS, CDR2 YFSETQ, per germline. This CDR3 comprises 14 residues. The ends were cut back, 2 bases at V and 3 bases at J, with 11 bases in the middle. The whole variable domain, remainder taken from reference TRBV5-1 and TRBJ1-2, is KAGVTQTPRYLIKTRGQQVTLSCSPISGHRSVSWYQQTPGQGLQFLFEYFSETQRNKGNFPGRFSGRQFSNSRSEMNVSTLELGDSALYLCASSLAGADYGYTFGSGTRLTVV.

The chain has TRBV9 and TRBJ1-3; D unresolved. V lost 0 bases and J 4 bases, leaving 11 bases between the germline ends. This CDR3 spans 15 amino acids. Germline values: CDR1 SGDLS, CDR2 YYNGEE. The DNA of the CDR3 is TGTGCCAGCAGCGTAGATGGAGGTATCGGAAACACCATATATTTT. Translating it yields CASSVDGGIGNTIYF.

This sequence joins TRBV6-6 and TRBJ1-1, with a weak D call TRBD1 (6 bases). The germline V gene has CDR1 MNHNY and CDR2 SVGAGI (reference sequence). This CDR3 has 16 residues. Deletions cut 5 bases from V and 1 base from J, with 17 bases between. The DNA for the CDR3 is TGTGCCAGCAGTCGCTCGGCAGGGGAAAGGAACACTGAAGCTTTCTTT. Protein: CASSRSAGERNTEAFF.

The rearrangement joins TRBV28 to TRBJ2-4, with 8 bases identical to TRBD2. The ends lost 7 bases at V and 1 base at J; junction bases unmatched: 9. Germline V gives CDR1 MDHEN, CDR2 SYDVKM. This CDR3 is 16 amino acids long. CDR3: CASTPGGGVAKNIQYF. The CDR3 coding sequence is TGTGCCAGCACTCCGGGAGGGGGTGTCGCCAAAAACATTCAGTACTTC.

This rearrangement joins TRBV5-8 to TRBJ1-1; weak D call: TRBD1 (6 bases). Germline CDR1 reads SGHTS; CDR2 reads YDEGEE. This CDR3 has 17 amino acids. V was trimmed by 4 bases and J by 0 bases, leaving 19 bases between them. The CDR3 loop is CASSRTVYSILNTEAFF. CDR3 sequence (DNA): TGTGCCAGCAGCCGGACAGTGTACAGTATTTTGAACACTGAAGCTTTCTTT.

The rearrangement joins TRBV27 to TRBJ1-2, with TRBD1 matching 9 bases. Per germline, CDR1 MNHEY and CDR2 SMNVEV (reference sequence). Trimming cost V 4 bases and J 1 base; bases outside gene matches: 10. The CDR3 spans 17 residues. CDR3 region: CASSYKGQGQVNYGYTF. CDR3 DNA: TGTGCCAGCAGTTATAAAGGACAGGGGCAGGTTAACTATGGCTACACCTTC.

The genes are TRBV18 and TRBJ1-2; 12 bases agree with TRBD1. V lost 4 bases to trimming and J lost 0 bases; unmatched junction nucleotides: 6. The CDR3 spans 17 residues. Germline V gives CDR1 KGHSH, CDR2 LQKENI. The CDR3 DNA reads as TGTGCCAGCTCACACGGGACAGGGGGCTCGCCTAACTATGGCTACACCTTC. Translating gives CASSHGTGGSPNYGYTF.

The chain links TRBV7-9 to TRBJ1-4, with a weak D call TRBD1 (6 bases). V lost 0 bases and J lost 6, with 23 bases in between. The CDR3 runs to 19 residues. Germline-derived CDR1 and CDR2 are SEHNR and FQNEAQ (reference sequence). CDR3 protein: CASSLAQWGGRRSDEKLFF. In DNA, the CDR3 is TGTGCCAGCAGCTTAGCGCAATGGGGGGGCAGGAGGTCGGATGAAAAACTGTTTTTT.

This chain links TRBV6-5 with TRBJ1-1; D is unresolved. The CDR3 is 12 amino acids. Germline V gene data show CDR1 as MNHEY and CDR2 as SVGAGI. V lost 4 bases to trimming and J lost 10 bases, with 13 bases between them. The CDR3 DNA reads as TGTGCCAGCAGTTCCGGCGGGGAGGGAGCTTTCTTT. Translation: CASSSGGEGAFF.

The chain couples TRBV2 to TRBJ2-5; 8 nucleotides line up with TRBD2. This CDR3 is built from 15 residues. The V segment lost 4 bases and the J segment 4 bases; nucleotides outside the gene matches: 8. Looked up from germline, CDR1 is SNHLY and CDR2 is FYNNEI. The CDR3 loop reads CASSVRRGAGETQYF. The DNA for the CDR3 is TGTGCCAGCAGTGTTCGGCGGGGGGCGGGAGAGACCCAGTACTTC.

CDR3 coding DNA: TGTGCCAGCAGCCCCTACCTAGCGGGGGGTAACCAAGAGACCCAGTACTTC. Translated, it gives CASSPYLAGGNQETQYF. The rearrangement joins TRBV3-1 (or the pseudogene TRBV3-2) to TRBJ2-5, with TRBD2 identical over 11 bases. In germline, CDR1 is LGHDT, CDR2 YNNKEL (reference sequence). CDR3 length: 17 residues. The junction had 7 bases not matched to a gene; V was cut back by 4 bases and J by 0 bases.

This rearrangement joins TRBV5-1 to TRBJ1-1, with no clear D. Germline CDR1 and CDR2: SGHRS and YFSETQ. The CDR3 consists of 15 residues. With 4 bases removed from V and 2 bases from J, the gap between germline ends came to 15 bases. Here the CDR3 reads CASSQLSAGNTEAFF. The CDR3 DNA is TGCGCCAGCAGCCAATTATCGGCGGGAAACACTGAAGCTTTCTTT.

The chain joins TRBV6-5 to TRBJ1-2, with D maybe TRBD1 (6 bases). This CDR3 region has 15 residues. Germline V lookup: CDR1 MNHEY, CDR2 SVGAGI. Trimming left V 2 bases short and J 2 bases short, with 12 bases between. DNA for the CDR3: TGTGCCAGCAGTTACCGAATGGACAGAAACTATGGCTACACCTTC. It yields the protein CASSYRMDRNYGYTF.

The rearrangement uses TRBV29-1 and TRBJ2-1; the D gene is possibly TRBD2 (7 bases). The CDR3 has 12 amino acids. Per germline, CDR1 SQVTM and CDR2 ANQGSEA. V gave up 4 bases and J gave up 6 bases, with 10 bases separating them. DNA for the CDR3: TGCAGCGTTGTGGGGGGGCCCAATGAGCAGTTCTTC. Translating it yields CSVVGGPNEQFF.

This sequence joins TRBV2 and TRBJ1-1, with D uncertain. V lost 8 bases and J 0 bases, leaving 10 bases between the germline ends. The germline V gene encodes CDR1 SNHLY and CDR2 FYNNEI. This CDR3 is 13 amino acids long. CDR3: CASRQLMNTEAFF. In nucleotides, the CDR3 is TGTGCCAGCCGACAACTCATGAACACTGAAGCTTTCTTT.

DNA of the CDR3: TGTGCCAGCAGCTCCAAGACAGGGTTCAGGGGGACCGGGGAGCTGTTTTTT. The encoded protein is CASSSKTGFRGTGELFF. This rearrangement joins TRBV5-4 to TRBJ2-2; 7 bases align to TRBD1. J gave up 5 bases and V 3 bases, and 13 bases lay outside the gene matches. The germline V gene encodes CDR1 SGHNT and CDR2 YYREEE (reference sequence). This CDR3 is built from 17 residues.

CDR3 residues: CASRDDRGSTDTQYF. CDR3 nucleotides: TGTGCCAGCAGGGATGACAGGGGGAGCACAGATACGCAGTATTTT. The chain links TRBV6-5 to TRBJ2-3; 9 bases are shared with TRBD1. Germline trimming cut 6 bases from V and 0 bases from J; bases unmatched to any gene: 4. Germline CDR1 MNHEY, CDR2 SVGAGI. The CDR3 runs 15 residues.

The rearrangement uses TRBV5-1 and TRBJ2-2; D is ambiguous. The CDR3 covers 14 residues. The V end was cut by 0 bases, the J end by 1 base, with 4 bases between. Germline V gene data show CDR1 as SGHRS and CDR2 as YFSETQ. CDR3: CASSLGGNTGELFF. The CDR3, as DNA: TGCGCCAGCAGCTTGGGAGGGAACACCGGGGAGCTGTTTTTT.